This T cell receptor (beta chain) was retrieved from a study of CD8 T cells in Susac syndrome. This clonotype has only one observation. With random hexamers, reverse transcription was performed on about 0.45 to 1 ug of RNA. Across 54 Vbeta and 13 Jbeta, TCR beta CDR3 was amplified with immunoSEQ multiplex PCR. TCRdb analysed the immunoSEQ multiplex PCR reads with MiXCR anew, one entry per CDR3 protein. The sample has about 300,000 distinct CDR3 sequences; 75% to 85% are singletons. V lost 7 bases to trimming and J lost 0 bases, with 9 bases between them. The length of the CDR3 is 12 residues. Germline V gene data show CDR1 as SQVTM and CDR2 as ANQGSEA.

The chain uses TRBV29-1 and TRBJ1-2; a possible D gene is TRBD1 (5 bases). This TCR derives from a human donor with multiple sclerosis. The sample was CD8+ T cells from PBMCs. The CDR3 nucleotides read TGCAGCGATTTGACAGCTAACTATGGCTACACCTTC. Encoded protein: CSDLTANYGYTF.